Following are 9 T cell receptor beta chains from one sample sequenced in a study of blood T cell repertoires in COVID-19. Only in-frame clones appear in the TCRdb table, and some are missing; sequencing was by immunoSEQ multiplex PCR. Among fewer than 500,000 clones, roughly 90% were seen once, and the ten largest hold roughly 0.87%. The sequenced sample consisted of peripheral blood. The origin of the receptors is a man in his late teens or twenties with COVID-19, enrolled during active disease.

This chain uses TRBV18 with TRBJ1-2, with 9 bases fitting TRBD1. V trimming: 3 bases; J trimming: 7 bases; junction bases outside the gene matches: 9. Looked up from germline, CDR1 is KGHSH and CDR2 is LQKENI. The CDR3 runs to 15 residues. DNA for the CDR3: TGTGCCAGCTCACCGGGACAGGGTTCACTAGGTGGCTACACCTTC. Translated: CASSPGQGSLGGYTF.

This chain uses TRBV11-2 with TRBJ2-7; TRBD1 matches 10 bases. The CDR3 consists of 16 residues. The germline V gene has CDR1 SGHAT and CDR2 FQNNGV. V gave up 2 bases and J gave up 6 bases; unmatched junction bases: 10. The CDR3 DNA reads TGTGCCAGCAGCTTAACCCGGGACAGGGGTTTAGGCGAGCAGTACTTC. Translation gives CASSLTRDRGLGEQYF.

The chain joins TRBV9 to TRBJ2-1, with TRBD2 as a possible D gene (6 bases). Per the germline V gene, CDR1 is SGDLS and CDR2 is YYNGEE. The length of the CDR3 is 15 residues. V was trimmed by 0 bases and J by 4 bases, leaving 11 bases between them. The CDR3 DNA is TGTGCCAGCAGCGTAGGCGGGGCCGGATACAATGAGCAGTTCTTC. Amino acid sequence: CASSVGGAGYNEQFF.

The chain couples TRBV6-5 to TRBJ1-1; D is ambiguous. Trimming took 7 bases from V and 10 from J, leaving 10 bases between them. In germline, CDR1 is MNHEY, CDR2 SVGAGI. The CDR3 covers 10 residues. This CDR3 is CASIQVGAFF. CDR3 nucleotide sequence: TGTGCCAGCATTCAGGTTGGAGCTTTCTTT.

The genes are TRBV5-4 and TRBJ1-2, with unresolved D. V lost 0 bases and J 0 bases, leaving 9 bases between the germline ends. The CDR3 loop spans 15 amino acids. The germline V gene has CDR1 SGHNT and CDR2 YYREEE (reference sequence). CDR3 amino acids: CASSLDVLSNYGYTF. In DNA form, the CDR3 reads TGTGCCAGCAGCTTGGACGTACTTTCTAACTATGGCTACACCTTC.

This chain uses TRBV19 with TRBJ1-5; a possible D gene is TRBD1 (6 bases). The CDR3 is 15 residues long. Germline assignment: CDR1 LNHDA and CDR2 SQIVND (reference sequence). The V gene lost 7 bases and the J gene lost 5 bases, with 18 bases spanning the gap. The CDR3 here is CASNPGQQGDQPQHF. The CDR3 region has the DNA TGTGCCAGTAACCCCGGACAGCAGGGAGATCAGCCCCAGCATTTT.

On this clone itself: Other DNA sequences of this sample code for an identical CDR3. CDR3 sequence (DNA): TGTGCCAGCAGAGAGACACTCAACACTGAAGCTTTCTTT. Translated: CASRETLNTEAFF. The chain links TRBV6-5 to TRBJ1-1, with no clear D. From germline, CDR1 is MNHEY and CDR2 SVGAGI. V was clipped by 6 bases and J by 2 bases, with 10 bases between them. This CDR3 region has 13 residues.

The J gene is TRBJ2-7, the V gene TRBV6-5, with 10 nucleotides matching TRBD1. Germline-derived CDR1 and CDR2 are MNHEY and SVGAGI. The V gene end was trimmed by 7 bases and the J gene end by 9 bases; junction bases not matched to a gene: 9. The CDR3 is made up of 13 amino acids. The CDR3 protein is CASTKGTGARQYF. CDR3 nucleotides: TGTGCCAGCACTAAGGGGACAGGGGCACGGCAGTACTTC.

The V gene is TRBV5-1, the J gene TRBJ2-7; a possible D gene is TRBD1 (6 bases). The ends were cut back, 2 bases at V and 6 bases at J, with 18 bases in the middle. The CDR3 consists of 15 residues. Germline CDR1 SGHRS, CDR2 YFSETQ. The CDR3 here is CASSFPGQGFPEQYF. CDR3 DNA sequence: TGCGCCAGCAGCTTCCCGGGACAAGGCTTTCCCGAGCAGTACTTC.